The source of this T cell receptor beta chain is a study of neurological immune-mediated disorders. The method for making cDNA was 5'RACE, and it used 10-nucleotide random UMIs. Whenever a sequencing run was performed, it yielded over 170 million TCR-beta sequences from 15-18 subjects. TCRdb reanalysed the 5' RACE reads using MiXCR and keeps one entry per CDR3 protein. The sample consists of some 38,000 distinct CDR3 sequences, 14% of them appearing once. Trimming took 3 bases from V and 4 from J; bases not matched to a gene: 7. Germline V lookup: CDR1 KGHDR, CDR2 SFDVKD. This CDR3 region has 15 residues. This clonotype has at least ten counts. Its specificity is unknown. Unsorted libraries were prepared from 2 million PBMCs held at -80 C. Findings of the study overall: In HTLV-1-associated myelopathy, TCR clonal expansion was greatest, whereas multiple sclerosis had the least, falling below healthy controls.

The chain couples TRBV24-1 to TRBJ1-2; 7 positions agree with TRBD1. Sequences were obtained from PBMCs. The origin of this receptor is a woman between 50 and 59 years old with HTLV-1-associated myelopathy (HAM/TSP). CDR3 DNA: TGTGCCACCAGTGATGAGGGACAGTTGATCTATGGCTACACCTTC. Translation gives CATSDEGQLIYGYTF.